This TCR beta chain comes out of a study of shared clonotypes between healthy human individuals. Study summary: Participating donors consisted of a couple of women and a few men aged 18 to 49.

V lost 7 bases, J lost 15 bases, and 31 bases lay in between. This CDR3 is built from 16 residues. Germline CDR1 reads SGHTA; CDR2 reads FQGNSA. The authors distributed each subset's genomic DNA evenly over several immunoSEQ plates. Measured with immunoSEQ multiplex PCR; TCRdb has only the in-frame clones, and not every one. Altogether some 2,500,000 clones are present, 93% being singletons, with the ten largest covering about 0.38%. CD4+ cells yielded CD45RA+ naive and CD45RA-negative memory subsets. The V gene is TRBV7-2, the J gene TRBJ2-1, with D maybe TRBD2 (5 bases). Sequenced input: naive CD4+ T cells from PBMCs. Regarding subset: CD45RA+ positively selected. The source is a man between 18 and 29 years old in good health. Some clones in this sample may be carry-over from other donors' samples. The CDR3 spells CASIEPPGVYPRGPFF. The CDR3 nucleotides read TGTGCCAGCATCGAACCTCCCGGGGTCTACCCTCGGGGTCCGTTCTTC.